Given below is one T cell receptor (beta chain) in context. Its antigen remains unidentified. Germline CDR1 reads MDHEN; CDR2 reads SYDVKM. This CDR3 is 17 amino acids long. J was trimmed by 4 bases and V by 5 bases; bases with no gene match: 9. Naivety among CD8 cells was defined by CD45RO negativity and positive CCR7 selection, thereby excluding terminally differentiated effector memory CD45RA+ cells. On sorted subsets, replicate PCRs used approximately 200 ng DNA, or about 30,000 T cell genomes. Profiled with immunoSEQ multiplex PCR; TCRdb holds only in-frame clones, not every one. In the table there are some 2.1 million clones, about 94% of which are singletons. The data were taken from a study of shared clonotypes between healthy human individuals. Overall study results and limits: Clonotype sharing across a few donors was observed for 4% to 5.5% of naive CD4 clonotypes. Investigators expected sequencing depth to affect clonotype sharing among donors. Against clonotypes common to all four donors, non-shared ones had lower generation probabilities.

Material for sequencing was naive CD8+ T cells from PBMCs. This receptor was identified in a man between 18 and 29 years old in good health. Some clones in this sample may be carry-over from other donors' samples. V is TRBV28 and J is TRBJ2-1; 12 nucleotides match TRBD2. DNA of the CDR3: TGTGCCAGCAGTCGAGGACTAGCGGGATTCATATACAATGAGCAGTTCTTC. It specifies CASSRGLAGFIYNEQFF.